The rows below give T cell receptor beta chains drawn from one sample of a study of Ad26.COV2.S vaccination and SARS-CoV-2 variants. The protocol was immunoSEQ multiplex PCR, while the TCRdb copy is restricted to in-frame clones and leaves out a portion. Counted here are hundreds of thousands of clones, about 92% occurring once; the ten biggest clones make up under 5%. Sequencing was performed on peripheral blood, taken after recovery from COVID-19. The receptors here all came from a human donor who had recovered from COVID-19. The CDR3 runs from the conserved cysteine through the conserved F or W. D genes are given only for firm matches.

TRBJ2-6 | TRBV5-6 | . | CASSLVRGANVLTF | TGTGCCAGCAGCTTGGTAAGAGGGGCCAACGTCCTGACTTTC
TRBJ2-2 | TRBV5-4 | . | CASSPDAKAGELFF | TGTGCCAGCAGCCCAGACGCGAAGGCCGGGGAGCTGTTTTTT
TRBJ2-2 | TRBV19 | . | CAVGGMGRHLPRTGELFF | TGTGCCGTAGGGGGTATGGGACGGCATTTACCTCGCACCGGGGAGCTGTTTTTT
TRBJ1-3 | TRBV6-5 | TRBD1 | CASSSIGTGGNTIYF | TGTGCCAGCAGTTCCATCGGGACAGGGGGAAACACCATATATTTT
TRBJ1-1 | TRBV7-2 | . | CASNSRRVPLGTEAFF | TGTGCCAGCAACAGCCGGAGGGTCCCCCTCGGCACTGAAGCTTTCTTT
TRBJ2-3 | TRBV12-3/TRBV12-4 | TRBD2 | CATASGRSDTQYF | TGTGCCACTGCAAGCGGGAGGTCGGATACGCAGTATTTT
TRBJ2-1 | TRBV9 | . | CASSPPLGSSYNEQFF | TGTGCCAGCAGCCCCCCCCTTGGGAGCTCCTACAATGAGCAGTTCTTC
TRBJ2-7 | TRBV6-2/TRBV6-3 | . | CASSYSIRGSYEQYF | TGTGCCAGCAGTTACTCGATTAGGGGATCTTACGAGCAGTACTTC
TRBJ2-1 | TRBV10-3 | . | CAIRDNIYNEQFF | TGTGCCATCCGGGACAACATATACAATGAGCAGTTCTTC
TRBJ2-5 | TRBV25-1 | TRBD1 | CASSGGQGSPRETQYF | TGTGCCAGCAGTGGAGGACAGGGGTCACCCAGGGAGACCCAGTACTTC
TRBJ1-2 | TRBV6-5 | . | CASSYEPQGNYGYTF | TGTGCCAGCAGTTACGAGCCACAGGGTAACTATGGCTACACCTTC
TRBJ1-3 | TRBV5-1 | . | CASSSSPTVSGNTIYF | TGCGCCAGCAGCTCATCGCCGACAGTCTCTGGAAACACCATATATTTT
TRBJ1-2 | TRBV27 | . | CASKEKGYGYTF | TGTGCCAGCAAGGAGAAGGGATATGGCTACACCTTC
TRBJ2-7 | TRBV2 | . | CASSALGIAGTYEQYF | TGTGCCAGCAGTGCCTTGGGTATTGCGGGGACCTACGAGCAGTACTTC
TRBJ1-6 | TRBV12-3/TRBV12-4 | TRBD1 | CASSGGQHSPLHF | TGTGCCAGCAGTGGGGGACAGCATTCACCCCTCCACTTT
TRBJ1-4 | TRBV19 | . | CASSISFATNEKLFF | TGTGCCAGTAGTATTTCCTTTGCAACTAATGAAAAACTGTTTTTT
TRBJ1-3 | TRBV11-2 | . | CTSSFGLSGNTIYF | TGTACCAGCAGCTTCGGGCTCTCTGGAAACACCATATATTTT
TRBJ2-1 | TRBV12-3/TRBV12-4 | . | CASMALNEQFF | TGTGCCAGCATGGCGCTCAATGAGCAGTTCTTC
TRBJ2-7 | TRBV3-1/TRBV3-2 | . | CASSQDRTAIGYEQYF | TGTGCCAGCAGCCAAGATCGAACGGCGATAGGCTACGAGCAGTACTTC